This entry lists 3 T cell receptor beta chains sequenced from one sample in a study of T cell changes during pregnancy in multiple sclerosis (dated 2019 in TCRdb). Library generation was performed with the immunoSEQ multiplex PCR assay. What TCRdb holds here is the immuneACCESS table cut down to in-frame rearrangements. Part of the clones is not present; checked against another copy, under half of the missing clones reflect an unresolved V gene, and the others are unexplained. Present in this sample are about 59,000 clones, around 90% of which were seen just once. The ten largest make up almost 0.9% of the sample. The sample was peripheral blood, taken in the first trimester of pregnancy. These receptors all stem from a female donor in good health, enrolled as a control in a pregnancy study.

CDR3 region: CASSLNRGAEQPQHF. The CDR3 nucleotides read TGTGCCAGCTCACTCAACAGGGGGGCTGAGCAGCCCCAGCATTTT. This rearrangement joins TRBV18 to TRBJ1-5; 8 bases map to TRBD1. Germline V gene data show CDR1 as KGHSH and CDR2 as LQKENI. J was trimmed by 7 bases and V by 4 bases; bases with no gene match: 9. The CDR3 spans 15 residues.

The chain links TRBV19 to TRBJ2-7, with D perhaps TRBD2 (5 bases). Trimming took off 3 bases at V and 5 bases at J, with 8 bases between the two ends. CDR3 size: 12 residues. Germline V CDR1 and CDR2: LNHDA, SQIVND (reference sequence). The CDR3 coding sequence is TGTGCCAGTAGTATCCCCGGGGACGAGCAGTACTTC. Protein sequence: CASSIPGDEQYF.

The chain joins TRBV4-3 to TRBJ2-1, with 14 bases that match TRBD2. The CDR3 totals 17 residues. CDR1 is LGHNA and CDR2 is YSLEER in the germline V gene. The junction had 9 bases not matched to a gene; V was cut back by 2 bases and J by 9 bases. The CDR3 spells CASSQTMTSGGAGEQFF. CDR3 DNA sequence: TGCGCCAGCAGCCAAACAATGACTAGCGGGGGGGCCGGTGAGCAGTTCTTC.